Each of the 28 T cell receptor beta chains below was sequenced from the same sample in a study of T cell changes during pregnancy in multiple sclerosis. Here immunoSEQ multiplex PCR was the method, and the copy in TCRdb shows in-frame clones only, minus some. The sample includes some 43,000 clones, around 90% of them seen just once. Sequenced here: peripheral blood, sampled in the first trimester of pregnancy. These receptors were obtained from a female donor in good health, enrolled as a control in a pregnancy study.

The V gene is TRBV29-1, the J gene TRBJ1-3; no firm D call. Germline V gene lookup returns CDR1 SQVTM and CDR2 ANQGSEA. Trimming left V 0 bases short and J 7 bases short, with 16 bases between. This CDR3 region has 15 residues. CDR3 loop: CSVEDRAGRGNTIYF. The CDR3 DNA follows: TGCAGCGTTGAAGATCGCGCAGGCCGAGGGAACACCATATATTTT.

The chain carries TRBV27 and TRBJ1-6, with D possibly matching TRBD1 (5 bases). The germline gives CDR1 MNHEY, CDR2 SMNVEV (reference sequence). With 4 bases removed from V and 0 bases from J, the gap between germline ends came to 13 bases. This CDR3 comprises 17 residues. CDR3 residues: CASSSGFLSSYNSPLHF. The DNA of the CDR3 is TGTGCCAGCAGTTCAGGGTTCCTTAGCTCCTATAATTCACCCCTCCACTTT.

The J gene is TRBJ2-7, the V gene TRBV7-7, with TRBD1 matching over 11 bases. The germline gives CDR1 SSHAT, CDR2 FNYEAQ (reference sequence). Trimming at V came to 5 bases and at J to 3 bases, leaving 6 bases not matched to a gene. This CDR3 contains 15 residues. The DNA of the CDR3 is TGTGCCAGCAGCCAAGGGACAGGGGGAAACTACGAGCAGTACTTC. This codes for CASSQGTGGNYEQYF. The whole variable domain, filled in from reference TRBV7-7 and TRBJ2-7, reads GAGVSQSPRYKVTKRGQDVTLRCDPISSHATLYWYQQALGQGPEFLTYFNYEAQPDKSGLPSDRFSAERPEGSISTLTIQRTEQRDSAMYRCASSQGTGGNYEQYFGPGTRLTVT.

This chain links TRBV21-1 with TRBJ1-4. TRBV21-1 is termed a pseudogene. The CDR3 length is 15 residues. CDR3 DNA sequence: TGTGCCAGCAGCCCCCGGCGGAGGGTAAATGAAAAACTGTTTTTT. Translated: CASSPRRRVNEKLFF.

This clone was detected a few times. V is TRBV6-6 and J is TRBJ2-1; tentative D call: TRBD1 (5 bases). Looked up from germline, CDR1 is MNHNY and CDR2 is SVGAGI (reference sequence). This CDR3 has 14 residues. V lost 0 bases to trimming and J lost 3 bases, with 6 bases between them. CDR3 nucleotide sequence: TGTGCCAGCAGTTACTCGACAGTCTACAATGAGCAGTTCTTC. Residues: CASSYSTVYNEQFF.

The genes are TRBV28 and TRBJ1-1, with unresolved D. In germline, CDR1 is MDHEN, CDR2 SYDVKM. The CDR3 is 16 residues long. V lost 6 bases and J lost 0, with 17 bases in between. The DNA of the CDR3 is TGTGCCAGCAGCCCTGTTGCTGTGAGCATGAACACTGAAGCTTTCTTT. Amino acid sequence: CASSPVAVSMNTEAFF.

This sequence joins TRBV4-2 and TRBJ1-6; 9 bases are shared with TRBD1. The CDR3 loop spans 17 amino acids. Germline CDR1 and CDR2: LGHNA and YNFKEQ. Trimming took 0 bases from V and 14 from J; bases not matched to a gene: 14. The CDR3 nucleotides read TGTGCCAGCAGCCAAGATACCTCCGGGACAGGGCCGTTATCCCTCCACTTT. Amino acids: CASSQDTSGTGPLSLHF.

Here the CDR3 reads CASSSPLTGSTDTQYF. The CDR3 region has the DNA TGCGCCAGCAGCTCGCCCTTGACGGGGAGCACAGATACGCAGTATTTT. The chain combines TRBV5-1 with TRBJ2-3, with a weak D call TRBD2 (5 bases). Germline V gene data show CDR1 as SGHRS and CDR2 as YFSETQ. The germline V and J ends were trimmed by 3 bases and 0 bases, with 14 bases remaining between them. This CDR3 comprises 16 residues.

This CDR3 reads CASNPDRGYGYTF. For the CDR3, the DNA is TGTGCCAGTAACCCGGACAGGGGATATGGCTACACCTTC. This chain uses TRBV19 with TRBJ1-2; 9 nucleotides align to TRBD1. The V gene end was trimmed by 7 bases and the J gene end by 5 bases; junction bases not matched to a gene: 5. The germline gives CDR1 LNHDA, CDR2 SQIVND (reference sequence). The length of the CDR3 is 13 residues. Using reference TRBV19 and TRBJ1-2 for the parts outside the CDR3, the full variable domain is DGGITQSPKYLFRKEGQNVTLSCEQNLNHDAMYWYRQDPGQGLRLIYYSQIVNDFQKGDIAEGYSVSREKKESFPLTVTSAQKNPTAFYLCASNPDRGYGYTFGSGTRLTVV.

The chain combines TRBV29-1 with TRBJ2-1, with a tentative D call TRBD2 (6 bases). The germline CDR1 and CDR2 sequences are SQVTM and ANQGSEA. This CDR3 has 16 residues. The V gene lost 7 bases and the J gene lost 3 bases, with 22 bases spanning the gap. The CDR3: CSARMSGGLGYNEQFF. The CDR3 DNA follows: TGCAGCGCGCGAATGTCCGGGGGTCTGGGCTACAATGAGCAGTTCTTC.

The chain recombines TRBV18 with TRBJ1-2, with TRBD1 identical over 9 bases. This CDR3 contains 13 residues. Trimming cost V 3 bases and J 8 bases; bases outside gene matches: 4. Per germline, CDR1 KGHSH and CDR2 LQKENI. The CDR3, as DNA: TGTGCCAGCTCACCTGGACAGGGGAAAGGCTACACCTTC. It encodes CASSPGQGKGYTF.

The genes are TRBV27 and TRBJ1-1; 7 nucleotides align to TRBD1. Germline V gives CDR1 MNHEY, CDR2 SMNVEV (reference sequence). With V trimmed by 6 bases and J by 0 bases, 7 bases remained unmatched. CDR3 length: 15 residues. CDR3 sequence: CASSLAGTVNTEAFF. The CDR3 DNA reads TGTGCCAGCAGCCTCGCCGGGACAGTGAACACTGAAGCTTTCTTT.

The count of this clone is one. The V and J genes are TRBV5-8 and TRBJ2-2, with no clear D. The germline V gene has CDR1 SGHTS and CDR2 YDEGEE. V lost 5 bases, J lost 1 base, and 9 bases lay in between. The CDR3 has 14 amino acids. This CDR3 reads CASRWRKNTGELFF. DNA of the CDR3: TGTGCCAGCAGGTGGCGGAAGAACACCGGGGAGCTGTTTTTT.

The chain employs TRBV30 and TRBJ2-7, with TRBD2 matching 10 bases. CDR1 and CDR2 from the germline V gene are GTSNPN and SVGIG (reference sequence). The CDR3 covers 11 residues. DNA of the CDR3: TGTAGCGGGGGGGATTGGGACGAGCAGTACTTC. The encoded protein is CSGGDWDEQYF.

V usage is TRBV10-3 and J usage is TRBJ1-4; 7 bases map to TRBD1. This CDR3 is 15 amino acids long. The V gene end was trimmed by 4 bases and the J gene end by 3 bases; junction bases not matched to a gene: 5. The germline V gene has CDR1 ENHRY and CDR2 SYGVKD. The CDR3 sequence is CAISAAGTANEKLFF. DNA of the CDR3: TGTGCCATCAGTGCCGCCGGGACAGCTAATGAAAAACTGTTTTTT.

The chain employs TRBV6-6 and TRBJ2-5; TRBD1 is a possible D gene (5 bases). The CDR3 covers 14 residues. V was cut by 5 bases and J by 4 bases, with 14 bases left in between. Looked up from germline, CDR1 is MNHNY and CDR2 is SVGAGI (reference sequence). In DNA, the CDR3 is TGTGCCAGCAGTGGGGCGGTGGGTCCAGAGACCCAGTACTTC. It is translated as CASSGAVGPETQYF.

Only a few counts were recorded for this clone. The chain employs TRBV7-6 and TRBJ1-4; D might be TRBD1 (6 bases). CDR1 and CDR2 from the germline V gene are SGHVS and FNYEAQ. The CDR3 runs to 15 residues. V lost 2 bases and J 3 bases, leaving 10 bases between the germline ends. In nucleotides, the CDR3 is TGTGCCAGCAGCTTAATCGCAGGGGCTAATGAAAAACTGTTTTTT. Translated, it gives CASSLIAGANEKLFF.

V usage is TRBV19 and J usage is TRBJ2-5, with 8 bases lining up with TRBD2. Germline V gene lookup returns CDR1 LNHDA and CDR2 SQIVND (reference sequence). The CDR3 has 16 residues. The V and J ends lost 5 bases and 2 bases, in that order; junction bases with no gene match: 10. The CDR3 sequence: CASSPLIAGFQETQYF. The CDR3 DNA reads as TGTGCCAGTAGTCCTCTCATAGCGGGGTTTCAAGAGACCCAGTACTTC. The full variable domain, in which reference TRBV19 and TRBJ2-5 provide the parts outside the CDR3, is DGGITQSPKYLFRKEGQNVTLSCEQNLNHDAMYWYRQDPGQGLRLIYYSQIVNDFQKGDIAEGYSVSREKKESFPLTVTSAQKNPTAFYLCASSPLIAGFQETQYFGPGTRLLVL.

The genes are TRBV14 and TRBJ1-2; D not certain. CDR1 SGHDN and CDR2 FVKESK come from the germline V gene. The V end lost 5 bases, the J end lost 14 bases, and 18 bases lay between the germline ends. CDR3 length: 12 amino acids. The CDR3 loop reads CASSFGLGVKTF. The CDR3 nucleotides read TGTGCCAGCAGCTTCGGACTTGGGGTAAAAACCTTC. Complete variable domain (other parts from reference TRBV14 and TRBJ1-2): EAGVTQFPSHSVIEKGQTVTLRCDPISGHDNLYWYRRVMGKEIKFLLHFVKESKQDESGMPNNRFLAERTGGTYSTLKVQPAELEDSGVYFCASSFGLGVKTFGSGTRLTVV.

V usage is TRBV30 and J usage is TRBJ2-5; TRBD2 aligns across 12 bases. This CDR3 is built from 13 residues. V lost 5 bases, J lost 9 bases, and 7 bases stayed unmatched. CDR1 is GTSNPN and CDR2 is SVGIG in the germline V gene (reference sequence). As DNA, the CDR3 is TGTGCCTGGGGACTAGCGGGGTCCGGGGCCCAGTACTTC. This sequence encodes CAWGLAGSGAQYF.

CDR3 loop: CASSLRTTGEAGELFF. CDR3 DNA sequence: TGTGCCAGCAGCTTAAGGACGACAGGGGAGGCCGGGGAGCTGTTTTTT. The chain is built from TRBV7-3 and TRBJ2-2; TRBD1 matches at 8 bases. Germline CDR1 reads SGHTA; CDR2 reads FQGTGA. CDR3 length equals 16 residues. V was pared by 1 base and J by 6 bases, with 7 bases of the junction left unmatched.

The V and J genes are TRBV15 and TRBJ1-4; TRBD1 is a possible D gene (6 bases). The CDR3 covers 16 residues. The germline V gene encodes CDR1 LNHNV and CDR2 YYDKDF (reference sequence). With 0 bases removed from V and 4 bases from J, the gap between germline ends came to 12 bases. Written as DNA, the CDR3 is TGTGCCACCAGCAGAGATCGTGCACAGGGTAATGAAAAACTGTTTTTT. It codes for CATSRDRAQGNEKLFF.

The chain uses TRBV5-1 and TRBJ2-3, with a tentative D call TRBD2 (6 bases). The germline CDR1 and CDR2 sequences are SGHRS and YFSETQ. The V end was cut by 4 bases, the J end by 1 base, with 10 bases between. The CDR3 is 14 amino acids. CDR3 residues: CASSLGTGTDTQYF. In nucleotides, the CDR3 is TGCGCCAGCAGCCTTGGGACTGGCACAGATACGCAGTATTTT.

The rearrangement uses TRBV5-1 and TRBJ2-3; TRBD1 agrees at 9 bases. Germline CDR1 and CDR2: SGHRS and YFSETQ. The CDR3 has 17 residues. Germline trimming cut 0 bases from V and 3 bases from J; bases unmatched to any gene: 8. In DNA, the CDR3 is TGCGCCAGCAGCTTGGTCGGGGGACAGGGAGGGACAGATACGCAGTATTTT. Translated: CASSLVGGQGGTDTQYF.

This chain uses TRBV11-2 with TRBJ2-5; D may be TRBD1 (6 bases). The germline V gene has CDR1 SGHAT and CDR2 FQNNGV. The CDR3 contains 14 residues. V was trimmed by 5 bases and J by 1 base, leaving 11 bases between them. CDR3 region: CASSPHRVQETQYF. The CDR3 nucleotides read TGTGCCAGCAGCCCACACAGGGTCCAAGAGACCCAGTACTTC.

CDR3 nucleotide sequence: TGTGCCTGGAGTCAGGGATCAGATACGCAGTATTTT. Translation: CAWSQGSDTQYF. This chain connects TRBV30 to TRBJ2-3; possible D gene TRBD1, 5 bases. V lost 2 bases to trimming and J lost 4 bases, with 7 bases between them. The CDR3 loop spans 12 amino acids. CDR1 is GTSNPN, CDR2 SVGIG, per germline (reference sequence).

The CDR3 DNA reads TGTGCCAGTAGTATCCGCGGGACAGGGGGCTTTGGCTACACCTTC. Its translation is CASSIRGTGGFGYTF. The V gene is TRBV19, the J gene TRBJ1-2, with TRBD1 matching over 12 bases. CDR1 LNHDA and CDR2 SQIVND come from the germline V gene (reference sequence). The ends lost 3 bases at V and 7 bases at J; junction bases unmatched: 6. The CDR3 is made up of 15 amino acids.

The chain recombines TRBV7-2 with TRBJ2-5, with TRBD1 matching 7 bases. The CDR3 sequence is 15 residues long. V shed 4 bases and J 5 bases; nucleotides not matched to a gene: 10. The germline V gene encodes CDR1 SGHTA and CDR2 FQGNSA. DNA for the CDR3: TGTGCCAGCAGCTCCAGACAGGGACGTTGGGAGACCCAGTACTTC. It specifies CASSSRQGRWETQYF.